Listed below are T cell receptor beta chains from one sample, sequenced in a study of blood T cell repertoires in COVID-19. Sequencing was performed with immunoSEQ multiplex PCR; in TCRdb, only in-frame clones are kept and a portion is missing. The sample holds around 70,000 clones; roughly 84% are singletons and the top ten take around 4%. Sequenced input: peripheral blood. The receptors here all came from a man aged 50-59 years with acute or convalescent COVID-19. Each CDR3 is given with its conserved first and last residue. Each record gives: D gene, clone size, V gene, J gene, CDR3 DNA, CDR3 protein. A D gene is named only where the DNA matches it firmly. Clone size is given for some rows only: seen once, a few or many times, or a class if the clone is expanded.

.	.	TRBV5-1	TRBJ1-6	TGCGCCAGCAGCTTGGGAGCCGGGGAAAATTCACCCCTCCACTTT	CASSLGAGENSPLHF
.	.	TRBV15	TRBJ2-1	TGTGCCACCAGCAGAGATCGCGGGATCGGCTACAATGAGCAGTTCTTC	CATSRDRGIGYNEQFF
.	.	TRBV11-3	TRBJ1-1	TGTGCCAGCCGGAGCTTCATGAACACTGAAGCTTTCTTT	CASRSFMNTEAFF
.	.	TRBV5-1	TRBJ1-2	TGCGCCAGCAGCTTGGCCTTCGTGGGAGGGACCGGCTACACCTTC	CASSLAFVGGTGYTF
TRBD2	.	TRBV2	TRBJ2-7	TGTGCCAGCACGGGGGGAGCCGTTTCCTACGAGCAGTACTTC	CASTGGAVSYEQYF
.	.	TRBV4-1	TRBJ1-2	TGCGCCAGCAGCCAGGACACAGGAATATCTAACTATGGCTACACCTTC	CASSQDTGISNYGYTF
.	.	TRBV10-3	TRBJ2-3	TGTGCCATCAGTGAGTCCGTAGATGATACGCAGTATTTT	CAISESVDDTQYF
.	.	TRBV10-3	TRBJ2-1	TGTGCCATCAGTGAGTCGGGACTGACTAATGAGCAGTTCTTC	CAISESGLTNEQFF
.	.	TRBV18	TRBJ1-4	TGTGCCAGCTCACCATATTCTGAAAAACTGTTTTTT	CASSPYSEKLFF
.	.	TRBV5-4	TRBJ1-3	TGTGCCAGCAGCCCATTCAGGGGATCTGGAAACACCATATATTTT	CASSPFRGSGNTIYF
.	.	TRBV10-3	TRBJ2-6	TGTGCCATCAGTGAGTCACCGGGGTCGGGGGCCAACGTCCTGACTTTC	CAISESPGSGANVLTF
.	.	TRBV9	TRBJ2-1	TGTGCCAGCAGCGTAGCGGGAGACTCCTACAATGAGCAGTTCTTC	CASSVAGDSYNEQFF
.	once	TRBV10-3	TRBJ2-5	TGTGCCATCAGTGAGTCGGGGGCAGAACAACAAGAGACCCAGTACTTC	CAISESGAEQQETQYF
TRBD1	.	TRBV10-1	TRBJ2-2	TGCGCCAGCGGGACAGGGGACACCGGGGAGCTGTTTTTT	CASGTGDTGELFF
TRBD1	.	TRBV5-4	TRBJ2-2	TGTGCCAGCAGCTTGCAGGGACAGATTCCCGGGGAGCTGTTTTTT	CASSLQGQIPGELFF
TRBD2	.	TRBV3-1/TRBV3-2	TRBJ2-5	TGTGCCAGCAGCCTCAGAGCGGGGGCTAACCAAGAGACCCAGTACTTC	CASSLRAGANQETQYF
TRBD1	.	TRBV19	TRBJ2-2	TGTGCCAGTAGGATCTCGTCAGGACAGGGAATGGTAGACGGGGAGCTGTTTTTT	CASRISSGQGMVDGELFF
.	.	TRBV3-1/TRBV3-2	TRBJ2-3	TGTGCCAGCAGCCAAGTGGTGGCCCAACTAGCTCCCACAGATACGCAGTATTTT	CASSQVVAQLAPTDTQYF
.	.	TRBV6-4	TRBJ2-1	TGTGCCAGCAGCGAAATACATTTTAATGAGCAGTTCTTC	CASSEIHFNEQFF
.	few	TRBV28	TRBJ1-1	TGTGCCAGCAGTTTAACAGGGAACACTGAAGCTTTCTTT	CASSLTGNTEAFF
TRBD2	.	TRBV7-9	TRBJ2-7	TGTGCCAGCAGCTCGTCTCCGGGACTAGCGGTCTACGAGCAGTACTTC	CASSSSPGLAVYEQYF
.	.	TRBV21-1	TRBJ1-2	TGTGCCAGCAGCAAGAGGCACTTCTATGGCTACACCTTC	CASSKRHFYGYTF
.	few	TRBV5-6	TRBJ2-7	TGTGCCAGCAGCTTTGGCCGAGGGAACTACGAGCAGTACTTC	CASSFGRGNYEQYF
.	.	TRBV12-3/TRBV12-4	TRBJ1-2	TGTGCCAGCAGCCGCGGCTATGGCTACACCTTC	CASSRGYGYTF
.	.	TRBV11-2	TRBJ2-5	TGTGCCAGCAGCTTAGGGCCTGAAGAGACCCAGTACTTC	CASSLGPEETQYF
TRBD1	once	TRBV2	TRBJ1-5	TGTGCCAGCAGTTTTGGGGCTGGACAGGGAAATCAGCCCCAGCATTTT	CASSFGAGQGNQPQHF
.	.	TRBV19	TRBJ2-3	TGTGCCAGTAGTATGCGTCGGGGGAAGTCGGGGACAGATACGCAGTATTTT	CASSMRRGKSGTDTQYF
.	.	TRBV11-2	TRBJ2-7	TGTGCCAGCAGCTTGGGGCCGGGACACATCTACGAGCAGTACTTC	CASSLGPGHIYEQYF
.	.	TRBV24-1	TRBJ1-3	TGTGCCACCACAGACTCTGCTGGAAACACCATATATTTT	CATTDSAGNTIYF
TRBD1	.	TRBV10-2	TRBJ1-2	TGCGCCAGCAGTCTCGACAGGGGTTTTGGCTACACCTTC	CASSLDRGFGYTF
TRBD2	.	TRBV7-9	TRBJ2-1	TGTGCCAGCAGGCCAAAGGGACTAGCGGACTACAATGAGCAGTTCTTC	CASRPKGLADYNEQFF
TRBD2	.	TRBV6-6	TRBJ2-2	TGTGCCAGCAGTCCAGAAGGAGCGGGAGGAGCTACCGGGGAGCTGTTTTTT	CASSPEGAGGATGELFF
TRBD1	.	TRBV30	TRBJ1-1	TGTGCCTGCCTTTCAGGGGGGAACACTGAAGCTTTCTTT	CACLSGGNTEAFF
TRBD1	.	TRBV5-5	TRBJ2-3	TGTGCCAGCAGCTTGGTCGGACCGGACAGGGGGGATACGCAGTATTTT	CASSLVGPDRGDTQYF
.	.	TRBV4-2	TRBJ2-2	TGTGCCAGCAGCCTCGAGGAGGCTACCGGGGAGCTGTTTTTT	CASSLEEATGELFF
.	.	TRBV2	TRBJ1-2	TGTGCCAGCAGTGTGCGGGGCGCGGACTATGGCTACACCTTC	CASSVRGADYGYTF
TRBD1	.	TRBV10-1	TRBJ1-4	TGCGCCAGCAGCTCCGGGACAGGATTTTCAACTAATGAAAAACTGTTTTTT	CASSSGTGFSTNEKLFF
.	.	TRBV20-1	TRBJ1-5	TGCAGTGCTAGTGGAGGGGGTAGTCAGCCCCAGCATTTT	CSASGGGSQPQHF
.	.	TRBV6-5	TRBJ1-5	TGTGCCAGCAGTTTCCCGGGAAGGAATCAGCCCCAGCATTTT	CASSFPGRNQPQHF
TRBD1	.	TRBV6-5	TRBJ1-1	TGTGCCAGCAGGGATCCGGGACAGGGGGCCCTTGGGGCTTTCTTT	CASRDPGQGALGAFF
.	.	TRBV19	TRBJ1-2	TGTGCCAGTAGTATTGCCCGCCAGGAGGTTGGCTACACCTTC	CASSIARQEVGYTF
TRBD2	.	TRBV7-6	TRBJ2-1	TGTGCCAGCAGCCGCGGGGGGCCCTCCTACAATGAGCAGTTCTTC	CASSRGGPSYNEQFF
.	.	TRBV9	TRBJ2-7	TGTGCCAGCAGCGCCCAACAGGGAAGCTCCTACGAGCAGTACTTC	CASSAQQGSSYEQYF
.	.	TRBV30	TRBJ2-1	TGTGCCTGGAGCCCGAGCCCAGGGGGGATCTACAATGAGCAGTTCTTC	CAWSPSPGGIYNEQFF
TRBD1	.	TRBV19	TRBJ1-5	TGTGCCAGTGGAGAGACAGGGGGCATCCATCAGCCCCAGCATTTT	CASGETGGIHQPQHF
TRBD1	.	TRBV14	TRBJ1-2	TGTGCCAGCAGCCAAGACTGGACAGGGAATACCTATGGCTACACCTTC	CASSQDWTGNTYGYTF